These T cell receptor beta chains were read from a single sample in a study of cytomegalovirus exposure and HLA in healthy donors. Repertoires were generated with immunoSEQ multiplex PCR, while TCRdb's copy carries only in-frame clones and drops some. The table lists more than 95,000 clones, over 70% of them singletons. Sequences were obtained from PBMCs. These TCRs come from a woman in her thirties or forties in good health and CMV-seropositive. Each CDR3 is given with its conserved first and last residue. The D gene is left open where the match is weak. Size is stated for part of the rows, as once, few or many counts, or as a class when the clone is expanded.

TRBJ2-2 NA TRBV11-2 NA TGTGCCAGCAGCTTAAGGGCAGGGAATGAGGAGCTGTTTTTT CASSLRAGNEELFF
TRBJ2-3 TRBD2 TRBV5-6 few TGTGCCAGCAGCCGGGGGGGGGCAACTCGCACAGATACGCAGTATTTT CASSRGGATRTDTQYF
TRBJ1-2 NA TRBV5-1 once TGCGCCAGCAGCTTGACAGAGAACTATGGCTACACCTTC CASSLTENYGYTF
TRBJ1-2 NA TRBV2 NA TGTGCCAGCACGGGAGGGGAGAGTTATGGCTACACCTTC CASTGGESYGYTF
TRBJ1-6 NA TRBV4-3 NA TGCGCCAGCAGCCAAGATCTGGGCAGGTACAATTCACCCCTCCACTTT CASSQDLGRYNSPLHF
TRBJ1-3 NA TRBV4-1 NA TGCGCCAGCAGCCAAGCATTACCAGGGACTGGAAACACCATATATTTT CASSQALPGTGNTIYF
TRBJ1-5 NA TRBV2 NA TGTGCCAGCAGTGATGATCCGAGCTTTAGCAATCAGCCCCAGCATTTT CASSDDPSFSNQPQHF
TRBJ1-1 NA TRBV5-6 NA TGTGCCAGCAGCTTGGGGGGGGTAGCTTTCTTT CASSLGGVAFF
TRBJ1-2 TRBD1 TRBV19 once TGTGCCAGTAGTATAACGACAGGGGCCGGTTATGGCTACACCTTC CASSITTGAGYGYTF
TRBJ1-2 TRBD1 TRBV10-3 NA TGTGCCATCAGAGGACAGGGTCGCGGCTACACCTTC CAIRGQGRGYTF
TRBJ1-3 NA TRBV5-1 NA TGCGCCAGCAGCTCCTTGCCAGCGGGAAACACCATATATTTT CASSSLPAGNTIYF
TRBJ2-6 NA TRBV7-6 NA TGTGCCAGCAGCTTAGTAGGGACGGACTACTCTGGGGCCAACGTCCTGACTTTC CASSLVGTDYSGANVLTF
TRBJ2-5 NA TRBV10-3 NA TGTGCCATCAGTGAGTCAGGCAGGTGGGAGACCCAGTACTTC CAISESGRWETQYF
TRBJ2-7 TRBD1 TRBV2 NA TGTGCCAGCAGTGCATTGACAGGGGGAGGCTACGAGCAGTACTTC CASSALTGGGYEQYF
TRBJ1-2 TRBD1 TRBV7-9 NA TGTGCCAGCAGCCCTGGACAGGGGACCCCGTTCTATGGCTACACCTTC CASSPGQGTPFYGYTF
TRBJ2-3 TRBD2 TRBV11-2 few TGTGCCAGCAGCGCAACTGGGGCTAGCGGATACACAGATACGCAGTATTTT CASSATGASGYTDTQYF
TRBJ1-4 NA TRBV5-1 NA TGCGCCAGCAGCTGGGGGGGGGAAAAACTGTTTTTT CASSWGGEKLFF
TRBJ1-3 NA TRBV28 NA TGTGCCAGCAGCCTTGGAGGTATTACTGGAAACACCATATATTTT CASSLGGITGNTIYF
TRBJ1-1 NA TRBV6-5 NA TGTGCCAGCAGTTCCACCCCGGAGACAGATGAAGCTTTCTTT CASSSTPETDEAFF
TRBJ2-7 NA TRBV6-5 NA TGTGCCAGCAGTTACTCGGGGGGCGAGCAGTACTTC CASSYSGGEQYF
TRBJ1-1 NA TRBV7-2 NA TGTGCCAGCAGCTTTTTCTACAGTCACACTGAAGCTTTCTTT CASSFFYSHTEAFF
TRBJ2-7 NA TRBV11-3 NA TGTGCCAGCAGCAGGGGACTCGTCTACGAGCAGTACTTC CASSRGLVYEQYF
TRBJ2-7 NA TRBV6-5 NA TGTGCCAGCAGTTACTCGTGGGGGGGCGACCTCGCCGAGCAGTACTTC CASSYSWGGDLAEQYF
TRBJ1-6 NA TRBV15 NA TGTGCCACCAGCAGAAATCCCACAGGGCTTGTTAGCTCCTATAATTCACCCCTCCACTTT CATSRNPTGLVSSYNSPLHF
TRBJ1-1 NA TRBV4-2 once TGTGCCAGCAGCCAAGATAGGACGGGGGCTGAAGCTTTCTTT CASSQDRTGAEAFF
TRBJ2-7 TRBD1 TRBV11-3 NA TGTGCCAGCAGCTTCGACCGGGACAGGGCCTACGAGCAGTACTTC CASSFDRDRAYEQYF
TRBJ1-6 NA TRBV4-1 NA TGCGCCAGCAGCCTAATCAGGGAGGTACCCCTCCACTTT CASSLIREVPLHF
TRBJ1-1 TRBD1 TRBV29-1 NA TGCAGCGTGACCGGGACAGGGGGATTGTACACTGAAGCTTTCTTT CSVTGTGGLYTEAFF
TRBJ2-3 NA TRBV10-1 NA TGCGCCAGCAACTGGGGGGGGCGCGGCACAGATACGCAGTATTTT CASNWGGRGTDTQYF
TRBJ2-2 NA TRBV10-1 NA TGCGCCGGCAGTGTGAACAGGGTTACCGGGGAGCTGTTTTTT CAGSVNRVTGELFF
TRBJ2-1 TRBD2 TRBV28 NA TGTGCCAGCAGTTTAGGCGGGGGGGCCTACAATGAGCAGTTCTTC CASSLGGGAYNEQFF
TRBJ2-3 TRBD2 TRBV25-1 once TGTGCCAGCAGTGGGTTAGCGGGAGATACGCAGTATTTT CASSGLAGDTQYF
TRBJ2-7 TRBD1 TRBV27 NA TGTGCCAGCAGTTTATCCGGGACAGGGAACTACGAGCAGTACTTC CASSLSGTGNYEQYF
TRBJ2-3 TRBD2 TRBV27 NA TGTGCCAGCACCTTTAGCGGGAGGGGAGATACGCAGTATTTT CASTFSGRGDTQYF
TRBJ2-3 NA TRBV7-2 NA TGTGCCAGCAGCGTCAGGATTTACACAGATACGCAGTATTTT CASSVRIYTDTQYF
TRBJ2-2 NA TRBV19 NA TGTGCCAGTAGCGGGAGTATCGGGGAGCTGTTTTTT CASSGSIGELFF
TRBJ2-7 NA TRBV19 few TGTGCCAGTAGTATGGAGGAAGGGGGACCCTACGAGCAGTACTTC CASSMEEGGPYEQYF
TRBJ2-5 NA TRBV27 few TGTGCCAGCAGTTCAACAGGGTCTGCCCAGTACTTC CASSSTGSAQYF
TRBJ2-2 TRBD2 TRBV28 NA TGTGCCAGCAGTTCGGGGGGGACGGACACCGGGGAGCTGTTTTTT CASSSGGTDTGELFF
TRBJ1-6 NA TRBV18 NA TGTGCCAGCTCACCACTAGGAGAGAATTCACCCCTCCACTTT CASSPLGENSPLHF
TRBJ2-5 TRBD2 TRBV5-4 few TGTGCCAGCAGTCCCGGGACTAGCGGAGAACAAGAGACCCAGTACTTC CASSPGTSGEQETQYF
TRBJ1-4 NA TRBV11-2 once TGTGCCAGCAGCTCCATTTATAGACGGGGAAAACTGTTTTTT CASSSIYRRGKLFF
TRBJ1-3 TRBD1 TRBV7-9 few TGTGCCAGCAGCTTGCCCTGGGGACAGGGCAACACCATATATTTT CASSLPWGQGNTIYF
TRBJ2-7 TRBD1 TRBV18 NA TGTGCCAGCTCACCGACTTGGGACAGCTACGAGCAGTACTTC CASSPTWDSYEQYF
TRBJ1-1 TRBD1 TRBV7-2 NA TGTGCCAGCAGCTTAATTAGGACAGGGGGCACTGAAGCTTTCTTT CASSLIRTGGTEAFF
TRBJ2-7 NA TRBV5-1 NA TGCGCCAGCAGAACACAGGGTCTAAGCTCCTACGAGCAGTACTTC CASRTQGLSSYEQYF
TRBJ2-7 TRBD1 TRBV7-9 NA TGTGCCAGCAGCTTACGAGGGGGCTTCGACGAGCAGTACTTC CASSLRGGFDEQYF